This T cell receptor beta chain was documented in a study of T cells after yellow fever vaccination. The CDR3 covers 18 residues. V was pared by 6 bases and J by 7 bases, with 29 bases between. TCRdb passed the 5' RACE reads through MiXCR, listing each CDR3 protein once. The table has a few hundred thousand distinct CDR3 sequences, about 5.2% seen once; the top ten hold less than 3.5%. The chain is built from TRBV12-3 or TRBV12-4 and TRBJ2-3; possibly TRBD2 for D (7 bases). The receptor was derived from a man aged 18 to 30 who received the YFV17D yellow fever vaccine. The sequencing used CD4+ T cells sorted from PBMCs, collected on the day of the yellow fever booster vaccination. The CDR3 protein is CASRPRRGGFVGRYTQYF. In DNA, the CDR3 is TGTGCCAGCAGACCCCGTAGGGGGGGCTTCGTGGGTCGCTATACGCAGTATTTT.